The clone carrying this T cell receptor beta chain was found many times. Its specificity is not known. TCRdb passed the reads through MiXCR, listing each CDR3 protein once. The sample shows fewer than 1,000,000 distinct CDR3 sequences, 30% to 40% of them seen only once. The data originate from a study of T cell repertoires in cytomegalovirus infection. At the level of the study: Public TCR beta signature analysis indicated the presence of both CMV infection and matching HLA type. Study results and caveats: Clonotype analysis showed dominance of the ex vivo response by HLA-C-restricted CMV-specific TCR beta clonotypes. Accumulated public TCR beta family frequency recognized individuals carrying CMV together with the relevant HLA.

The CDR3 runs to 15 residues. The germline V and J ends were trimmed by 4 bases and 1 base, with 12 bases remaining between them. Per the germline V gene, CDR1 is SGHTA and CDR2 is FQGNSA. Sample: cultured CD8+ T cells from PBMCs, taken from culture after CMV antigen stimulation. This clonotype originated in a human donor in good health (CMV status not recorded). Some clones in this sample may be carry-over from other donors' samples. V and J are TRBV7-2 and TRBJ2-3, with unresolved D. Here the CDR3 reads CASSWSGVGTDTQYF. The DNA for the CDR3 is TGTGCCAGCAGCTGGTCTGGGGTCGGCACAGATACGCAGTATTTT.